The clone carrying this T cell receptor beta chain has at least ten counts. Methods used by the authors: Reference gene primer amplification gave nucleated cell count estimates. Here immunoSEQ multiplex PCR was the method, and the copy in TCRdb shows in-frame clones only, minus some. Clone size and V and J calls were adopted from that table, with D and trimming inferred from the DNA. The sample records 270,000 or so clones, about 76% being singletons. This sample is part of a study of blood T cell repertoires in COVID-19. Study in general: Acute and convalescent COVID-19 samples came from the United States, Italy and Spain. PBMCs, B-cell-depleted T cells, or T cells provided the cDNA or gDNA that made up the material.

The V gene lost 4 bases and the J gene lost 0 bases, with 21 bases spanning the gap. CDR1 SSHAT and CDR2 FNYEAQ come from the germline V gene (reference sequence). The CDR3 is 18 amino acids. The sequenced material came from peripheral blood. The chain is built from TRBV7-7 and TRBJ2-5, with unresolved D. This clonotype was obtained from a woman aged 55-69 years with active or convalescent COVID-19. The CDR3 bases are TGTGCCAGCAGCTGTGTCTCCTTACCCCCAGTGTACCAAGAGACCCAGTACTTC. This sequence encodes CASSCVSLPPVYQETQYF.